These 2 T cell receptor beta chains came from one sample sequenced in a study of T cell changes during pregnancy in multiple sclerosis. This table comes from immunoSEQ multiplex PCR, and its TCRdb copy is limited to in-frame clones, with some not included. Of 60,000 to 95,000 clones in the sample, 75% to 95% are singletons; the top ten hold about 0.4%. The source material was CD4+ T cells from peripheral blood mononuclear cells, sampled before pregnancy. All receptors come from a female donor with multiple sclerosis, enrolled in a pregnancy study.

V usage is TRBV7-2 and J usage is TRBJ1-2; 9 bases map to TRBD1. After removal of 2 bases from V and 7 bases from J, the junction contained 11 bases not matched to a gene. This CDR3 has 16 amino acids. Looked up from germline, CDR1 is SGHTA and CDR2 is FQGNSA. The CDR3 here is CASSLFNRDRERGYTF. The CDR3 region has the DNA TGTGCCAGCAGCTTATTTAACCGGGACAGGGAGCGTGGCTACACCTTC.

The V call is TRBV5-6, the J call TRBJ2-1, with 8 bases aligning to TRBD2. With V trimmed by 2 bases and J by 5 bases, 18 bases remained unmatched. This CDR3 comprises 19 residues. Looked up from germline, CDR1 is SGHDT and CDR2 is YYEEEE. Here the CDR3 reads CASSLWSLAGPNKNNEQFF. The CDR3 DNA sequence: TGTGCCAGCAGCTTATGGTCCCTAGCGGGCCCAAACAAAAACAATGAGCAGTTCTTC.